Given below is one TCR beta chain in context. The data stem from a study of blood T cell repertoires in COVID-19. Sequencing was performed with immunoSEQ multiplex PCR; in TCRdb, only in-frame clones are kept and a portion is missing. The data hold hundreds of thousands of clones, with approximately 86% observed a single time. V lost 9 bases and J lost 2; bases outside the gene matches: 10. Per germline, CDR1 SGHNT and CDR2 YYREEE (reference sequence). The CDR3 covers 15 residues. The TCR originated in a woman between 70 and 85 years old with COVID-19, enrolled during active disease. The chain has TRBV5-4 and TRBJ1-3, with 8 positions matching TRBD1. The sample was peripheral blood. CDR3: CAIKPLRGPGNTIYF. In DNA, the CDR3 is TGTGCCATCAAACCTCTCAGGGGGCCTGGAAACACCATATATTTT.